The source of this TCR beta chain is a study of blood T cell repertoires in COVID-19. Study-wide context: The cDNA or gDNA used as material had been derived from T cells, B-cell-depleted T cells, or PBMCs.

The protocol was immunoSEQ multiplex PCR, while the TCRdb copy is restricted to in-frame clones and leaves out a portion. Seen here are hundreds of thousands of clones, about 82% observed once, and the top ten hold about 9.1%. Trimming removed 0 bases at V and 5 bases at J, with 14 bases between. The CDR3 has 16 residues. Germline V gene data show CDR1 as SGHRS and CDR2 as YFSETQ. The clonotype comes from a woman between 45 and 65 years old with acute COVID-19. The sample consisted of PBMCs or T cells enriched from blood (not recorded which). The chain combines TRBV5-1 with TRBJ2-2; TRBD1 is a possible D gene (6 bases). The CDR3 bases are TGCGCCAGCAGCTTGGTTACAGGGTTTCAAACCGGGGAGCTGTTTTTT. Translated: CASSLVTGFQTGELFF.